This TCR beta chain appears in the sequencing data of a study of blood T cell repertoires in COVID-19. Method: immunoSEQ multiplex PCR; TCRdb's copy keeps in-frame clones and lacks some. The sample records about 200,000 clones, 70% to 90% being singletons. V was pared by 4 bases and J by 7 bases, with 7 bases of the junction left unmatched. This CDR3 comprises 14 residues. Germline CDR1 is MDHEN and CDR2 is SYDVKM. The sample taken for sequencing was peripheral blood. V and J are TRBV28 and TRBJ1-5; 7 nucleotides line up with TRBD1. This receptor was identified in a man aged 55 to 70 with COVID-19, enrolled during active disease. In nucleotides, the CDR3 is TGTGCCAGCAGTTCCACAGGGGCGAGGCAGCCCCAGCATTTT. This encodes CASSSTGARQPQHF.